This T cell receptor beta chain was captured in a study of shared clonotypes between healthy human individuals. As concerns this clone: What it binds is unknown.

CDR1 is MNHNY and CDR2 is SVGAGI in the germline V gene (reference sequence). Trimming left V 6 bases short and J 1 base short, with 13 bases between. The CDR3 runs 14 residues. Scientists sequenced DNA from unsorted PBMC on ten immunoSEQ deep assay plates. Assay: immunoSEQ multiplex PCR; the TCRdb copy retains only in-frame clones and omits some. Among some 500,000 clones listed, about 74% were seen once. General observations from the study: Clonotype sharing levels among donors were expected to vary with sequencing depth.

The sequence derives from a woman between 35 and 50 years old in good health. Some clones in this sample may be carry-over from other donors' samples. This chain uses TRBV6-6 with TRBJ2-7, with a weak D call TRBD2 (6 bases). Sequencing was performed on PBMCs. In DNA, the CDR3 is TGTGCCAGCAGGGTAGCGGAGCTATCCTACGAGCAGTACTTC. Protein: CASRVAELSYEQYF.